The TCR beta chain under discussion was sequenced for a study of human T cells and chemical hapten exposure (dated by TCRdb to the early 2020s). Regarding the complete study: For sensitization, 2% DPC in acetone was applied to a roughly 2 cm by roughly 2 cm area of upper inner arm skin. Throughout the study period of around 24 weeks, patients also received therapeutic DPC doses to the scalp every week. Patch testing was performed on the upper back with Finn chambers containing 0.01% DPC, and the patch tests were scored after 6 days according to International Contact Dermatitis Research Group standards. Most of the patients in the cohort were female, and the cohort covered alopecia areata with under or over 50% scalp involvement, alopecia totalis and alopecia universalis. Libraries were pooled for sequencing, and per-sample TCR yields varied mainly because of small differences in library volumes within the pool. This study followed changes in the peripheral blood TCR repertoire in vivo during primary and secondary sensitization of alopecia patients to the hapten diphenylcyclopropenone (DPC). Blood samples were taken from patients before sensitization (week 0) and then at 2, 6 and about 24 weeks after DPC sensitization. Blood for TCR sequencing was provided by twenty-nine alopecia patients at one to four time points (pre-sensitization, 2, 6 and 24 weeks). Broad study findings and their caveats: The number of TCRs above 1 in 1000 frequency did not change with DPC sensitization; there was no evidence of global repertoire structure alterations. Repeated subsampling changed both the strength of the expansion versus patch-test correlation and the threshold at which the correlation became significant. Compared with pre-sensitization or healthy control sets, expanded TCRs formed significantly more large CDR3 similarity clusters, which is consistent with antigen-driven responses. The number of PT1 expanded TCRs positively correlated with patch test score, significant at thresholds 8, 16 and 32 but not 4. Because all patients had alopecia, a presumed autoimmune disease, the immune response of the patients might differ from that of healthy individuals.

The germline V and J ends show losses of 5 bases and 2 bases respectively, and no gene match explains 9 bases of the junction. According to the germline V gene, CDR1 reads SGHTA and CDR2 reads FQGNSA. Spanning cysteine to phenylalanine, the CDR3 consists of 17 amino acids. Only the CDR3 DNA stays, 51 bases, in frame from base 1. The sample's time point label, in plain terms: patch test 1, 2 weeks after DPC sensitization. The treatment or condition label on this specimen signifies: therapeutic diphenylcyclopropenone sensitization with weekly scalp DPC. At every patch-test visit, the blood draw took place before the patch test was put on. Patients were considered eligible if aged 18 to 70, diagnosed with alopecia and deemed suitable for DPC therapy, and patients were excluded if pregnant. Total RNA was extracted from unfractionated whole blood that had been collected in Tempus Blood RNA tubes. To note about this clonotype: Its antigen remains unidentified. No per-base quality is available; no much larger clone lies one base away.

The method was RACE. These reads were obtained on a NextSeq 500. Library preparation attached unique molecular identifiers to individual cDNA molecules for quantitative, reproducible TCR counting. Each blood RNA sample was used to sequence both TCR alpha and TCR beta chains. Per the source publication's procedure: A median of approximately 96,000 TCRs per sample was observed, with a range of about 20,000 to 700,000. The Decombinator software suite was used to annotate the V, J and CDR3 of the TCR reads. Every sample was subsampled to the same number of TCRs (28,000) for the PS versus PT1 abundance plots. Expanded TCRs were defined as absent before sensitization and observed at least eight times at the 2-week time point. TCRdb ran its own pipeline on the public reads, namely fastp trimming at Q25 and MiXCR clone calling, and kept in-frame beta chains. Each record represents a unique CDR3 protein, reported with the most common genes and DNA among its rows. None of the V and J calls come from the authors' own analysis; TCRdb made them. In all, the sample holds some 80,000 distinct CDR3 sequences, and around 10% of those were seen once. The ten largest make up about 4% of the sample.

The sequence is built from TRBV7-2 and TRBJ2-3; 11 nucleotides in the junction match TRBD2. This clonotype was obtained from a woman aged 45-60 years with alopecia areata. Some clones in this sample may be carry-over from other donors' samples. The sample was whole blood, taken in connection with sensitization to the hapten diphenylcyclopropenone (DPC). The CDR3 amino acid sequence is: CASSAFRLAGITDTQYF. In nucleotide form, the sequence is TGTGCCAGCAGCGCCTTTAGACTAGCGGGAATCACAGATACGCAGTATTTT.